What follows is one T cell receptor beta chain and its context. This clone may be a read error of a much larger clone one base away. Germline V CDR1 and CDR2: MNHEY, SVGEGT. The CDR3 totals 15 residues. V lost 2 bases to trimming and J lost 6 bases; unmatched junction nucleotides: 10. Arm-PCR with iRepertoire HTBI primers amplified the CDR3 regions for these TCR beta libraries. TCRdb analysed the multiplex PCR reads with MiXCR anew, one entry per CDR3 protein. This sample yields about 330,000 distinct CDR3 sequences, of which 15% to 20% are seen a single time; 20% belongs to the top ten. The time point is: newly diagnosed GD, antithyroid drugs for less than 3 months. The authors made the TCR library using RNA they extracted from PBMCs. The sample is drawn from a study of regulatory T cells in long-lasting Graves disease. The sample also formed part of further work on T cells in Graves' hyperthyroidism and ophthalmopathy.

The TCR originated in a young woman with Graves disease. The input for sequencing was peripheral blood mononuclear cells (PBMCs), taken at new diagnosis, from a patient treated with antithyroid drugs. The gene calls are TRBV6-2 or TRBV6-3 and TRBJ2-7, with 7 positions matching TRBD2. CDR3 DNA: TGTGCCAGCAGTTACGGGAGACTAGCTTTAACCGAGCAGTACTTC. It encodes CASSYGRLALTEQYF.